Below are 5 T cell receptor beta chains sequenced from a single sample in a study of T cell changes during pregnancy in multiple sclerosis. This table comes from immunoSEQ multiplex PCR, and its TCRdb copy is limited to in-frame clones, with some not included. Of 60,000 or so clones in the sample, around nine tenths were seen once. The material sequenced was peripheral blood, taken before pregnancy. These receptors were taken from a female donor with multiple sclerosis, enrolled in a pregnancy study.

This chain connects TRBV11-3 to TRBJ2-1; 8 nucleotides agree with TRBD2. V trimming: 5 bases; J trimming: 7 bases; junction bases outside the gene matches: 10. The V gene's germline CDR1 is SGHNT and CDR2 YENEEA. The CDR3 sequence is 15 residues long. CDR3 loop: CASSPGLVGGNEQFF. CDR3 sequence (DNA): TGTGCCAGCAGCCCGGGACTAGTGGGGGGGAATGAGCAGTTCTTC.

The chain recombines TRBV2 with TRBJ2-5, with D perhaps TRBD2 (5 bases). This CDR3 has 14 residues. Germline V lookup: CDR1 SNHLY, CDR2 FYNNEI. The V and J ends lost 3 bases and 4 bases respectively, with 12 bases between them. CDR3 amino acids: CASSDFRDAETQYF. CDR3 DNA: TGTGCCAGCAGTGATTTTCGGGATGCAGAGACCCAGTACTTC.

The V and J genes are TRBV29-1 and TRBJ2-7, with D tentatively TRBD1 (6 bases). This CDR3 region has 10 residues. Trimming left V 5 bases short and J 5 bases short, with 7 bases between. Germline values: CDR1 SQVTM, CDR2 ANQGSEA. CDR3 DNA sequence: TGCAGCGTTCAGGGGAACGAGCAGTACTTC. Translated: CSVQGNEQYF.

This clone showed up just a few times. V usage is TRBV4-2 and J usage is TRBJ1-6; a possible D gene is TRBD1 (5 bases). Looked up from germline, CDR1 is LGHNA and CDR2 is YNFKEQ. Trimming cost V 1 base and J 12 bases, with 16 bases left between them. The CDR3 spans 15 residues. CDR3 sequence (DNA): TGTGCCAGCAGCCAAGTGTCGGGAGGGACGGGACCCCTCCACTTT. Encoded protein: CASSQVSGGTGPLHF.

Here the CDR3 DNA reads TGTGCCTTGATGGACAGGGAGTATAGCGGGGAGCTGTTTTTT. Amino acids: CALMDREYSGELFF. The V gene is TRBV30, the J gene TRBJ2-2, with 8 bases lining up with TRBD1. Germline V gene sequence: CDR1 GTSNPN, CDR2 SVGIG (reference sequence). J gave up 7 bases and V 7 bases, and 11 bases lay outside the gene matches. The CDR3 has 14 amino acids.